This T cell receptor (beta chain) is from a study of T-cell reconstitution after alpha-beta-depleted transplantation in children. Findings of the study overall: Recipient T cells and thymic progenitors that survived were the source of the high TCRbeta diversity seen at day 60 in some patients. Reports say that about two months after transplant, the alpha-beta T cells came out of several hundred graft clones that had expanded. By one year post-transplant, T-cell counts and diversity largely arose from T cells that were newly produced.

This clonotype was counted a few times. Its antigen is not known. A library of TCRbeta sequences, prepared with unique molecular identifiers, was generated. TCRdb used MiXCR to reprocess the PCR reads, holding one entry per CDR3 protein. The profile shows 250,000 or so distinct CDR3 sequences, roughly 25% of them singletons. The V gene's germline CDR1 is SNHLY and CDR2 FYNNEI. Trimming shortened V by 6 bases and J by 5 bases, and 15 bases separated the two germline ends. The CDR3 consists of 14 residues. This receptor was taken from a female patient between 2 and 15 years old who had a stem cell transplant for congenital amegakaryocytic thrombocytopenia, so the T cells may come from the graft donor. The genes are TRBV2 and TRBJ2-3; no clear D. The sample here was PBMCs, mostly from graft donor cells, taken 360 days after TCRalphabeta/CD19-depleted stem cell transplant. CDR3 coding DNA: TGTGCCAGCAGAATACACACGACGGTAGATACGCAGTATTTT. This encodes CASRIHTTVDTQYF. Combining the CDR3 with reference TRBV2 and TRBJ2-3 gives the whole variable domain EPEVTQTPSHQVTQMGQEVILRCVPISNHLYFYWYRQILGQKVEFLVSFYNNEISEKSEIFDDQFSVERPDGSNFTLKIRSTKLEDSAMYFCASRIHTTVDTQYFGPGTRLTVL.